The 5 T cell receptor beta chains reported below all come from one sample, sequenced in a study of tumor-infiltrating lymphocytes in glioblastoma multiforme. Multiple V-beta primers and a C-beta primer amplified TCRB from RNA. TCRdb re-called the multiplex PCR reads through MiXCR, storing one row per CDR3 protein. In the table there are approximately 20,000 distinct CDR3 sequences, about 70% of which are singletons. The sample comprised peripheral blood. The origin of the receptors is a male donor with glioblastoma.

This clonotype was picked up many times. This sequence may be a read error, since a much larger clone differs from it by one base. The genes are TRBV6-6 and TRBJ2-2, with 7 bases fitting TRBD2. This CDR3 spans 10 amino acids. Germline-derived CDR1 and CDR2 are MNHNY and SVGAGI (reference sequence). CDR3 residues: CASYSGEPFF. The DNA of the CDR3 is TGTGCCAGCTACAGCGGGGAGCCGTTTTTT.

On this clonotype: The junction shows a germline mismatch at one end, possibly a read error. This chain links TRBV6-2 or TRBV6-3 with TRBJ2-1, with a weak D call TRBD2 (5 bases). The CDR3 has 13 amino acids. Germline-derived CDR1 and CDR2 are MNHEY and SVGEGT. This chain's CDR3 is CAGSYERVHEQFF. The CDR3, as DNA: TGTGCCGGCAGTTACGAGAGGGTTCATGAGCAGTTCTTC.

This clonotype was counted only a few times. This chain connects TRBV11-3 to TRBJ2-7, with 8 positions matching TRBD2. The V gene end was trimmed by 4 bases and the J gene end by 7 bases; junction bases not matched to a gene: 12. This CDR3 contains 15 residues. Per the germline V gene, CDR1 is SGHNT and CDR2 is YENEEA. The DNA of the CDR3 is TGTGCCAGCAGCTCAACTAGCGGCGTAAGCGGGGAGCAGTACTTC. Translation gives CASSSTSGVSGEQYF.

The chain links TRBV29-1 to TRBJ2-3; TRBD2 is a possible D gene (6 bases). CDR1 SQVTM and CDR2 ANQGSEA come from the germline V gene. Trimming removed 6 bases from V and 1 base from J, with 11 bases in between. This CDR3 is 13 amino acids long. Written as DNA, the CDR3 is TGCAGCGTAGGGTCTAGCGGCACAGATACGCAGTATTTT. It encodes CSVGSSGTDTQYF.

The table lists this clonotype with many counts. As DNA, the CDR3 is TGTGCCAGCTCACCGGCGGGGGATACGCAGTATTTT. Translation gives CASSPAGDTQYF. The rearrangement uses TRBV18 and TRBJ2-3, with D perhaps TRBD2 (6 bases). Per the germline V gene, CDR1 is KGHSH and CDR2 is LQKENI. V lost 3 bases and J lost 6, with 7 bases in between. This CDR3 is built from 12 residues.